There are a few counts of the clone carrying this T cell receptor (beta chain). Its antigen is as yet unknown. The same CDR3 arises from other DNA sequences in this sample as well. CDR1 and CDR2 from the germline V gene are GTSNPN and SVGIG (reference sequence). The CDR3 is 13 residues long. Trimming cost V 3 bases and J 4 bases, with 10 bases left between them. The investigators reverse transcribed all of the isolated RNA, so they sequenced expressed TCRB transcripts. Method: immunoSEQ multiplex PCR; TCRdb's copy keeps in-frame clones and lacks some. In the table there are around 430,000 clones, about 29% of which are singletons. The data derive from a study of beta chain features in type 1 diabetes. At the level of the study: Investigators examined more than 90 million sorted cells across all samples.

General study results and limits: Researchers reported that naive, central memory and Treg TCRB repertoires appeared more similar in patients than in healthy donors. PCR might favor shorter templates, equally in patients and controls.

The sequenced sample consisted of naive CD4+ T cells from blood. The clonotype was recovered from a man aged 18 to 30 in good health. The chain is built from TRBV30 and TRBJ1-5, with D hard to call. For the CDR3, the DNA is TGTGCCTGGAGGGCTGACGGGAATCAGCCCCAGCATTTT. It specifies CAWRADGNQPQHF. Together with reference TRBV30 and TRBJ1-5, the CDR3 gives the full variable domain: SQTIHQWPATLVQPVGSPLSLECTVEGTSNPNLYWYRQAAGRGLQLLFYSVGIGQISSEVPQNLSASRPQDRQFILSSKKLLLSDSGFYLCAWRADGNQPQHFGDGTRLSIL.